The next 21 T cell receptor beta chains were all read from a single sample in a study of post-analysis software for immune sequencing data. Included in the TCR beta cDNA libraries were unique molecular identifiers. Using its own MiXCR run on the PCR reads, TCRdb lists one record per CDR3 protein. There are around 710,000 distinct CDR3 sequences in the sample; around 46% occur only once, and over 4.5% lies in the top ten. Points from the study as a whole: A few TRBV segments (TRBV5-6, TRBV5-1 and TRBV20-1 among them) occurred more frequently in patients than in controls.

Antigens for these TCRs are unknown. What was sequenced was blood. These receptors originate from a girl aged 5-17 years with multiple sclerosis.

This clonotype occurred a few times. CDR3 protein: CSVGQANTEAFF. The CDR3, as DNA: TGCAGCGTTGGCCAGGCGAACACTGAAGCTTTCTTT. The chain employs TRBV29-1 and TRBJ1-1; no reliable D call. This CDR3 spans 12 amino acids. Between the trimmed V and J ends, which lost 4 bases and 1 base, there was a span of 7 bases. CDR1 is SQVTM and CDR2 is ANQGSEA in the germline V gene.

The J gene is TRBJ1-1, the V gene TRBV6-5, with D possibly TRBD1 on 5 matching bases. V was shortened by 2 bases and J by 9 bases, with 7 bases between the two germline ends. CDR1 and CDR2 from the germline V gene are MNHEY and SVGAGI. The CDR3 has 11 amino acids. In DNA, the CDR3 is TGTGCCAGCAGTTACGGGGGTCAAGCTTTCTTT. It translates to CASSYGGQAFF.

This chain links TRBV24-1 with TRBJ2-6; D uncertain. This CDR3 has 16 residues. V gave up 5 bases and J gave up 0 bases, with 10 bases separating them. From germline, CDR1 is KGHDR and CDR2 SFDVKD. CDR3 sequence: CATSAVGFSGANVLTF. Written as DNA, the CDR3 is TGTGCCACCAGTGCCGTGGGGTTCTCTGGGGCCAACGTCCTGACTTTC.

The V and J genes are TRBV9 and TRBJ2-1; the match to TRBD2 covers 7 bases. CDR3 size: 14 residues. Germline-derived CDR1 and CDR2 are SGDLS and YYNGEE. V was pared by 4 bases and J by 7 bases, with 8 bases of the junction left unmatched. CDR3 protein: CASSPAGLVNEQFF. The CDR3 region has the DNA TGTGCCAGCAGCCCAGCGGGATTAGTTAATGAGCAGTTCTTC.

J is TRBJ1-2 and V is TRBV20-1; 9 nucleotides match TRBD1. V lost 2 bases to trimming and J lost 4 bases; unmatched junction nucleotides: 2. Per the germline V gene, CDR1 is DFQATT and CDR2 is SNEGSKA (reference sequence). There are 13 residues in the CDR3. The CDR3 nucleotides read TGCAGTGCTAGACAGACAGGGGGCTATGGCTACACCTTC. This translates into CSARQTGGYGYTF.

This clonotype showed up just a few times. The chain joins TRBV20-1 to TRBJ1-5, with D uncertain. Trimming pared 0 bases from V and 6 bases from J, leaving 18 bases between. The CDR3 runs 16 residues. CDR1 is DFQATT and CDR2 is SNEGSKA in the germline V gene (reference sequence). The CDR3 nucleotides are TGCAGTGCTAGAGATTTCGGACCCCCAAAGGGTCAGCCCCAGCATTTT. This gives the protein CSARDFGPPKGQPQHF.

The rearrangement uses TRBV12-3 or TRBV12-4 and TRBJ1-5, with D unresolved. Trimming pared 7 bases from V and 10 bases from J, leaving 20 bases between. The CDR3 is 14 amino acids. In DNA, the CDR3 is TGTGCCAGCATCTCCGGACGGGGAATGGGCCCCCAGCATTTT. Protein sequence: CASISGRGMGPQHF.

The chain couples TRBV28 to TRBJ2-7, with 7 bases aligning to TRBD2. J lost 7 bases, V lost 3 bases, and 12 bases had no gene match. Germline values: CDR1 MDHEN, CDR2 SYDVKM. CDR3 size: 15 residues. The DNA for the CDR3 is TGTGCCAGCAGTTTGAGGGTACTAGCGCGAACGGAGCAGTACTTC. Translation: CASSLRVLARTEQYF.

The J gene is TRBJ2-3, the V gene TRBV20-1; D not resolved. Germline CDR1 is DFQATT and CDR2 is SNEGSKA (reference sequence). CDR3 length: 14 residues. Trimming took off 6 bases at V and 1 base at J, with 14 bases between the two ends. The CDR3 DNA is TGCAGTGCCCTCACCCCCACTGGCACAGATACGCAGTATTTT. As protein: CSALTPTGTDTQYF.

The count of this clonotype is one. This sequence joins TRBV11-2 and TRBJ2-3; D is possibly TRBD1 (5 bases). Trimming took off 5 bases at V and 5 bases at J, with 17 bases between the two ends. This CDR3 is built from 15 residues. Germline assignment: CDR1 SGHAT and CDR2 FQNNGV. CDR3 residues: CASSQGRAVGDTQYF. CDR3 coding DNA: TGTGCCAGCAGCCAGGGCCGGGCAGTGGGAGATACGCAGTATTTT.

This chain uses TRBV5-1 with TRBJ2-3; D is unresolved. The CDR3 consists of 14 residues. Deletions cut 0 bases from V and 4 bases from J, with 9 bases between. From germline, CDR1 is SGHRS and CDR2 YFSETQ. The CDR3 reads CASSLVQFPDTQYF. In nucleotides, the CDR3 is TGCGCCAGCAGCTTGGTGCAGTTCCCAGATACGCAGTATTTT.

DNA for the CDR3: TGTGCCAGCAGGGGGCTAGCTGGGGAAGGAACAGATACGCAGTATTTT. Amino acid sequence: CASRGLAGEGTDTQYF. The V and J genes are TRBV11-2 and TRBJ2-3; the D call may be TRBD1 or TRBD2 (5 bases each). Germline V gives CDR1 SGHAT, CDR2 FQNNGV. Trimming took 6 bases from V and 3 from J, leaving 19 bases between them. This CDR3 region has 16 residues.

CDR3 DNA sequence: TGTGCCAGCAGCTTAGCGGCCCCCAGATTAGCGGGAGGGGCAGATACGCAGTATTTT. Amino acids: CASSLAAPRLAGGADTQYF. V is TRBV7-6 and J is TRBJ2-3; 11 bases are a match to TRBD2. Germline V lookup: CDR1 SGHVS, CDR2 FNYEAQ. The V segment lost 0 bases and the J segment 4 bases; nucleotides outside the gene matches: 12. This CDR3 has 19 amino acids.

This rearrangement joins TRBV7-2 to TRBJ2-1; D unresolved. The CDR3 contains 13 residues. The germline gives CDR1 SGHTA, CDR2 FQGNSA. The ends were cut back, 3 bases at V and 6 bases at J, with 9 bases in the middle. CDR3 coding DNA: TGTGCCAGCAGCTTGGGCCCCTTCAATGAGCAGTTCTTC. Translated, it gives CASSLGPFNEQFF.

This clonotype was counted between two and nine times. The V gene is TRBV29-1, the J gene TRBJ1-4; 8 bases map to TRBD1. The CDR3 length is 16 residues. Germline V lookup: CDR1 SQVTM, CDR2 ANQGSEA. V lost 7 bases and J lost 6; bases outside the gene matches: 16. The CDR3 DNA reads TGCAGCGCCTCGACAGGGGCAGACTTTTTTTATGAAAAACTGTTTTTT. It translates to CSASTGADFFYEKLFF.

The genes are TRBV9 and TRBJ1-6, with a tentative D call TRBD1 (5 bases). CDR3 length equals 15 residues. Germline loops: CDR1 SGDLS, CDR2 YYNGEE. V was clipped by 3 bases and J by 1 base, with 8 bases between them. As DNA, the CDR3 is TGTGCCAGCAGCGCGGGGGAGTCCTATAATTCACCCCTCCACTTT. It encodes CASSAGESYNSPLHF. Based on the CDR3 plus reference TRBV9 and TRBJ1-6, the full variable domain is DSGVTQTPKHLITATGQRVTLRCSPRSGDLSVYWYQQSLDQGLQFLIQYYNGEERAKGNILERFSAQQFPDLHSELNLSSLELGDSALYFCASSAGESYNSPLHFGNGTRLTVT.

V and J are TRBV14 and TRBJ2-7; D tentatively fits TRBD1 or TRBD2 (5 bases each). The CDR3 is made up of 12 amino acids. Germline-derived CDR1 and CDR2 are SGHDN and FVKESK. Deletions cut 4 bases from V and 5 bases from J, with 9 bases between. CDR3 bases: TGTGCCAGCAGCCCATGGGGGAACGAGCAGTACTTC. Protein sequence: CASSPWGNEQYF.

This clonotype was seen a handful of times. The V gene is TRBV27, the J gene TRBJ1-4, with a tentative D call TRBD1 (6 bases). Trimming removed 4 bases from V and 4 bases from J, with 13 bases in between. Per the germline V gene, CDR1 is MNHEY and CDR2 is SMNVEV (reference sequence). The CDR3 has 15 residues. CDR3 amino acids: CASSSRRGSNEKLFF. CDR3 DNA: TGTGCCAGCAGTTCCCGCAGGGGCAGTAATGAAAAACTGTTTTTT.

The chain uses TRBV7-2 and TRBJ2-3, with TRBD2 matching 12 bases. The trim removed 4 bases at V and 0 bases at J, leaving 2 bases unmatched. The germline CDR1 and CDR2 sequences are SGHTA and FQGNSA. The CDR3 runs to 16 residues. The CDR3 here is CASSWGLAGSTDTQYF. CDR3 DNA sequence: TGTGCCAGCAGCTGGGGACTAGCGGGTAGCACAGATACGCAGTATTTT. Complete variable domain (other parts from reference TRBV7-2 and TRBJ2-3): GAGVSQSPSNKVTEKGKDVELRCDPISGHTALYWYRQSLGQGLEFLIYFQGNSAPDKSGLPSDRFSAERTGGSVSTLTIQRTQQEDSAVYLCASSWGLAGSTDTQYFGPGTRLTVL.

V and J are TRBV7-9 and TRBJ2-5; 10 nucleotides match TRBD1. The CDR3 has 15 amino acids. J gave up 4 bases and V 5 bases, and 7 bases lay outside the gene matches. In germline, CDR1 is SEHNR, CDR2 FQNEAQ (reference sequence). CDR3 region: CASSTSRTGGETQYF. The CDR3 DNA follows: TGTGCCAGCAGCACTAGTAGGACAGGGGGAGAGACCCAGTACTTC.

This clonotype showed up just a few times. V is TRBV10-1 and J is TRBJ2-1; 13 positions match TRBD2. V was pared by 0 bases and J by 9 bases, with 8 bases of the junction left unmatched. This CDR3 spans 17 amino acids. The germline V gene encodes CDR1 WNHNN and CDR2 SYGVQD (reference sequence). For the CDR3, the DNA is TGCGCCAGCAGTGAGTCGAGGACTAGCGGGAGATCGGGTGAGCAGTTCTTC. Translated, it gives CASSESRTSGRSGEQFF.